The next 8 T cell receptor beta chains were all read from a single sample in a study of blood T cell repertoires in COVID-19. Profiled with immunoSEQ multiplex PCR; TCRdb holds only in-frame clones, not every one. The sample holds around 82,000 clones, around 90% seen once. The sequenced sample was peripheral blood. Receptor source: a human donor in a cohort sampled during active COVID-19.

The V and J genes are TRBV3-1 (or the pseudogene TRBV3-2) and TRBJ2-1; a possible D gene is TRBD2 (5 bases). V lost 1 base, J lost 8 bases, and 12 bases lay in between. The CDR3 totals 14 residues. Germline assignment: CDR1 LGHDT and CDR2 YNNKEL (reference sequence). CDR3: CASSQGGPLHEQFF. CDR3 sequence (DNA): TGTGCCAGCAGCCAAGGCGGGCCTCTCCATGAGCAGTTCTTC.

This clone was seen a single time. This CDR3 reads CATTYPGTGTGELFF. Written as DNA, the CDR3 is TGTGCCACCACCTATCCCGGGACAGGGACCGGGGAGCTGTTTTTT. J is TRBJ2-2 and V is TRBV19; TRBD1 matches at 9 bases. With 10 bases clipped from V and 5 bases from J, the junction kept 11 bases outside the gene matches. This CDR3 region has 15 residues. Germline V gene data show CDR1 as LNHDA and CDR2 as SQIVND (reference sequence). The full variable domain, completed using reference TRBV19 and TRBJ2-2, is DGGITQSPKYLFRKEGQNVTLSCEQNLNHDAMYWYRQDPGQGLRLIYYSQIVNDFQKGDIAEGYSVSREKKESFPLTVTSAQKNPTAFYLCATTYPGTGTGELFFGEGSRLTVL.

The chain has TRBV7-2 and TRBJ2-7, with D tentatively TRBD1 (6 bases). CDR1 is SGHTA, CDR2 FQGNSA, per germline. The CDR3 runs to 14 residues. The germline V and J ends were trimmed by 2 bases and 2 bases, with 10 bases remaining between them. The CDR3 loop is CASSLRQAPYEQYF. CDR3 bases: TGTGCCAGCAGCTTAAGACAGGCCCCCTACGAGCAGTACTTC.

V usage is TRBV6-5 and J usage is TRBJ1-3; 9 positions match TRBD1. Per germline, CDR1 MNHEY and CDR2 SVGAGI. With V trimmed by 6 bases and J by 14 bases, 8 bases remained unmatched. The CDR3 is 12 amino acids. The CDR3 is CASSLDRDRVYF. CDR3 bases: TGTGCCAGCAGCTTAGACCGGGACAGGGTATATTTT.

In DNA, the CDR3 is TGTGCCAGCAGTCACCCACAGGGAAACACTGAAGCTTTCTTT. Translation: CASSHPQGNTEAFF. V and J are TRBV6-5 and TRBJ1-1, with D perhaps TRBD1 (6 bases). Germline V lookup: CDR1 MNHEY, CDR2 SVGAGI. CDR3 length equals 14 residues. Trimming left V 5 bases short and J 2 bases short, with 12 bases between.

The gene calls are TRBV21-1 and TRBJ2-7; TRBD2 is taken as the D call from the table, unchecked against the DNA. TRBV21-1 is described as a pseudogene. There are 14 residues in the CDR3. CDR3 in amino acids: CASSSRRSSYEQYF. The DNA of the CDR3 is TGTGCCAGCAGCTCCCGCCGTAGCTCCTACGAGCAGTACTTC.

The chain carries TRBV7-2 and TRBJ2-3, with D unclear. The CDR3 has 12 amino acids. Germline lookup yields CDR1 SGHTA and CDR2 FQGNSA. V dropped 3 bases and J dropped 4 bases, with 5 bases sitting between them. CDR3 sequence reads: CASSFPPDTQYF. The DNA of the CDR3 is TGTGCCAGCAGCTTCCCTCCAGATACGCAGTATTTT.

This clone was detected only once. This chain connects TRBV5-6 to TRBJ1-5; D not certain. CDR3 length: 16 residues. V was shortened by 2 bases and J by 0 bases, with 12 bases between the two germline ends. Germline CDR1 and CDR2: SGHDT and YYEEEE. CDR3 DNA: TGTGCCAGCAGCTTCGGCCAGGTGGGTAGCAATCAGCCCCAGCATTTT. Its protein is CASSFGQVGSNQPQHF.